Presented here are 28 T cell receptor beta chains from one specimen sequenced in a study of blood T cell repertoires in COVID-19. Method: immunoSEQ multiplex PCR; TCRdb's copy keeps in-frame clones and lacks some. This sample has approximately 400,000 clones, with 70% to 90% found just once. Sequenced material: peripheral blood. Source of these receptors: a woman aged 50 to 60 with COVID-19, enrolled during active disease.

V gene TRBV15 combines with J gene TRBJ1-4; a weak D match, TRBD1 (6 bases). Trimming left V 2 bases short and J 6 bases short, with 7 bases between. This CDR3 is built from 13 residues. Germline V gene data show CDR1 as LNHNV and CDR2 as YYDKDF (reference sequence). The CDR3 loop is CATSRQGYEKLFF. As DNA, the CDR3 is TGTGCCACCAGCAGACAGGGGTATGAAAAACTGTTTTTT.

The chain combines TRBV9 with TRBJ2-1; D remains unclear. Deletions cut 0 bases from V and 6 bases from J, with 7 bases between. Germline loops: CDR1 SGDLS, CDR2 YYNGEE. This CDR3 comprises 13 residues. The CDR3 nucleotides read TGTGCCAGCAGCGTAGGAGGAAGCAATGAGCAGTTCTTC. This codes for CASSVGGSNEQFF.

J is TRBJ1-2 and V is TRBV30, with D possibly TRBD1 on 6 matching bases. CDR3 length: 15 amino acids. The germline CDR1 and CDR2 sequences are GTSNPN and SVGIG (reference sequence). Trimming removed 0 bases from V and 5 bases from J, with 16 bases in between. CDR3 in DNA: TGTGCCTGGAGTGTTTGGGGGCGACTTCTTTATGGCTACACCTTC. It is translated as CAWSVWGRLLYGYTF.

The chain combines TRBV5-1 with TRBJ1-2; D might be TRBD1 (6 bases). The CDR3 has 13 residues. V shed 0 bases and J shed 8 bases, with 11 bases lying between them. CDR1 is SGHRS, CDR2 YFSETQ, per germline. CDR3 loop: CASSLVGGRGYTF. DNA of the CDR3: TGCGCCAGCAGCTTGGTTGGGGGCCGGGGCTACACCTTC.

J is TRBJ2-7 and V is TRBV5-1, with 12 nucleotides matching TRBD2. Germline values: CDR1 SGHRS, CDR2 YFSETQ. Trimming removed 3 bases from V and 7 bases from J; junction bases left unmatched: 14. The CDR3 consists of 17 residues. The CDR3, as DNA: TGCGCCAGCAGCTCTGCCCTAGCGGGGGGGGCAAGTGAGGAGCAGTACTTC. Residues: CASSSALAGGASEEQYF.

The rearrangement uses TRBV15 and TRBJ2-7, with TRBD2 matching 10 bases. The V gene's germline CDR1 is LNHNV and CDR2 YYDKDF (reference sequence). The V and J ends lost 5 bases and 2 bases, in that order; junction bases with no gene match: 6. CDR3 length: 15 amino acids. The CDR3 is CATSVIAGGAYEQYF. The CDR3 DNA reads as TGTGCCACCAGCGTAATAGCGGGGGGTGCCTACGAGCAGTACTTC. Combining the CDR3 with reference TRBV15 and TRBJ2-7 gives the whole variable domain DAMVIQNPRYQVTQFGKPVTLSCSQTLNHNVMYWYQQKSSQAPKLLFHYYDKDFNNEADTPDNFQSRRPNTSFCFLDIRSPGLGDTAMYLCATSVIAGGAYEQYFGPGTRLTVT.

The V call is TRBV3-1 (or the pseudogene TRBV3-2), the J call TRBJ2-3, with a weak D call TRBD1 (6 bases). Looked up from germline, CDR1 is LGHDT and CDR2 is YNNKEL (reference sequence). Trimming removed 0 bases at V and 5 bases at J, with 15 bases between. The CDR3 length is 16 residues. CDR3 DNA sequence: TGTGCCAGCAGCCAAGAAGGCAGGGGTATAGTAGATACGCAGTATTTT. Its protein product is CASSQEGRGIVDTQYF.

The table lists this clone with a count of one. J is TRBJ1-6 and V is TRBV4-1; no reliable D call. The V gene lost 0 bases and the J gene lost 15 bases, with 12 bases spanning the gap. CDR3 length: 13 amino acids. CDR1 and CDR2 from the germline V gene are MGHRA and YSYEKL. CDR3 nucleotides: TGCGCCAGCAGCCAAGATCGTCGAACTCTCCTCCACTTT. This sequence encodes CASSQDRRTLLHF.

The chain combines TRBV3-1 (or the pseudogene TRBV3-2) with TRBJ2-5; TRBD2 aligns across 13 bases. The CDR3 covers 15 residues. From germline, CDR1 is LGHDT and CDR2 YNNKEL (reference sequence). V lost 4 bases and J lost 9; bases outside the gene matches: 8. CDR3 nucleotides: TGTGCCAGCAGCCCGGGACTAGCGGGGCCACAGGCCCAGTACTTC. Translated, it gives CASSPGLAGPQAQYF.

This rearrangement joins TRBV25-1 to TRBJ1-1; maybe TRBD1 (5 bases). Trimming pared 7 bases from V and 3 bases from J, leaving 9 bases between. In germline, CDR1 is MGHDK, CDR2 SYGVNS. The CDR3 length is 12 residues. The CDR3 is CASKIGDTEAFF. The DNA of the CDR3 is TGTGCCAGCAAGATAGGGGACACTGAAGCTTTCTTT.

The rearrangement uses TRBV6-1 and TRBJ2-7; weak D call: TRBD1 (6 bases). Germline V gene lookup returns CDR1 MNHNS and CDR2 SASEGT. V lost 1 base to trimming and J lost 0 bases, with 7 bases between them. The CDR3 sequence is 14 residues long. The CDR3 DNA follows: TGTGCCAGCAGTGAAGACAGGGACTCCTACGAGCAGTACTTC. Translated: CASSEDRDSYEQYF.

The chain uses TRBV2 and TRBJ1-2, with TRBD1 identical over 9 bases. The CDR3 contains 12 residues. V gave up 6 bases and J gave up 7 bases; unmatched junction bases: 3. CDR1 is SNHLY and CDR2 is FYNNEI in the germline V gene. CDR3 sequence: CASSADRGGYTF. DNA of the CDR3: TGTGCCAGCAGCGCGGACAGGGGTGGCTACACCTTC. Variable domain in full (rest from reference TRBV2 and TRBJ1-2): EPEVTQTPSHQVTQMGQEVILRCVPISNHLYFYWYRQILGQKVEFLVSFYNNEISEKSEIFDDQFSVERPDGSNFTLKIRSTKLEDSAMYFCASSADRGGYTFGSGTRLTVV.

The V and J genes are TRBV30 and TRBJ1-2; D might be TRBD1 (5 bases). The CDR3 consists of 14 residues. The germline V gene has CDR1 GTSNPN and CDR2 SVGIG (reference sequence). The V end was cut by 7 bases, the J end by 4 bases, with 19 bases between. Written as DNA, the CDR3 is TGTGCCTCCCGGGTTGCGGGGGGAGGCTATGGCTACACCTTC. It is translated as CASRVAGGGYGYTF.

The chain's CDR3 is CASSLNRGLGGDQPQHF. CDR3 in DNA: TGTGCCAGCAGTTTAAACAGGGGGCTCGGAGGGGATCAGCCCCAGCATTTT. The J gene is TRBJ1-5, the V gene TRBV27; 9 bases match TRBD1. The CDR3 runs 17 residues. Germline CDR1 reads MNHEY; CDR2 reads SMNVEV (reference sequence). V shed 2 bases and J 5 bases; nucleotides not matched to a gene: 10.

The chain couples TRBV27 to TRBJ1-2; possibly TRBD1 for D (5 bases). With 1 base removed from V and 3 bases from J, the gap between germline ends came to 15 bases. The CDR3 length is 16 residues. Germline V gene lookup returns CDR1 MNHEY and CDR2 SMNVEV (reference sequence). This CDR3 reads CASSLFGGGDYYGYTF. As DNA, the CDR3 is TGTGCCAGCAGTTTATTCGGGGGGGGAGACTACTATGGCTACACCTTC.

The V gene is TRBV5-4, the J gene TRBJ2-5; 8 bases are shared with TRBD2. The CDR3 is made up of 15 amino acids. Germline lookup yields CDR1 SGHNT and CDR2 YYREEE (reference sequence). Germline trimming cut 0 bases from V and 4 bases from J; bases unmatched to any gene: 5. CDR3 loop: CASSLGRGGAETQYF. CDR3 in DNA: TGTGCCAGCAGCTTGGGTCGGGGGGGCGCAGAGACCCAGTACTTC.

The chain recombines TRBV5-4 with TRBJ2-3; D is uncertain. V lost 2 bases and J lost 1, with 8 bases in between. The CDR3 runs to 14 residues. CDR1 and CDR2 (germline): SGHNT, YYREEE (reference sequence). The CDR3 DNA sequence: TGTGCCAGCAGCTTAAGCCGGGGCACAGATACGCAGTATTTT. Translated, it gives CASSLSRGTDTQYF.

The J gene is TRBJ2-1, the V gene TRBV6-4, with D perhaps TRBD2 (6 bases). Germline V gives CDR1 MRHNA, CDR2 SNTAGT. V was pared by 4 bases and J by 0 bases, with 19 bases between. There are 18 residues in the CDR3. CDR3 residues: CASSVSGGVGVSYNEQFF. CDR3 nucleotide sequence: TGTGCCAGCAGTGTATCTGGAGGGGTGGGAGTCTCCTACAATGAGCAGTTCTTC.

The chain carries TRBV11-2 and TRBJ2-1, with D uncertain. This CDR3 is built from 10 residues. Trimming cost V 8 bases and J 6 bases, with 5 bases left between them. Germline V CDR1 and CDR2: SGHAT, FQNNGV. CDR3 nucleotide sequence: TGTGCCAGCTCATTCAATGAGCAGTTCTTC. Protein: CASSFNEQFF.

The V gene is TRBV27, the J gene TRBJ2-1; D is perhaps TRBD2 (7 bases). Germline V CDR1 and CDR2: MNHEY, SMNVEV (reference sequence). Between the trimmed V and J ends, which lost 5 bases and 10 bases, there was a span of 27 bases. The CDR3 has 17 residues. The DNA for the CDR3 is TGTGCCAGCAGTGCCTCAAAGGGGGGGGCCCCCCGGGGAGAGCAGTTCTTC. Translated, it gives CASSASKGGAPRGEQFF.

This clone has a single count. This chain connects TRBV6-4 to TRBJ2-3, with no clear D. The V end lost 5 bases, the J end lost 4 bases, and 16 bases lay between the germline ends. Germline assignment: CDR1 MRHNA and CDR2 SNTAGT. The CDR3 has 15 residues. In DNA, the CDR3 is TGTGCCAGCAGTCCGCGTACAGCCCCGCCAGATACGCAGTATTTT. Protein sequence: CASSPRTAPPDTQYF.

The J gene is TRBJ2-7, the V gene TRBV28; D is unresolved. Looked up from germline, CDR1 is MDHEN and CDR2 is SYDVKM. The germline V and J ends were trimmed by 8 bases and 3 bases, with 11 bases remaining between them. The CDR3 runs 12 residues. The CDR3 nucleotides read TGTGCCAGCGGTCTTTACGGCTACGAGCAGTACTTC. Translating it yields CASGLYGYEQYF.

The CDR3 reads CAWSLGQGAHNEQFF. The CDR3 bases are TGTGCCTGGAGTTTAGGACAGGGTGCCCACAATGAGCAGTTCTTC. This sequence joins TRBV30 and TRBJ2-1; TRBD1 matches at 8 bases. Losses at the gene ends were 2 bases for V and 5 bases for J; bases not matched to a gene: 8. The CDR3 covers 15 residues. Germline lookup yields CDR1 GTSNPN and CDR2 SVGIG (reference sequence).

The chain uses TRBV6-5 and TRBJ1-5; TRBD1 matches 8 bases. CDR3 length: 15 residues. Germline V CDR1 and CDR2: MNHEY, SVGAGI. The V segment lost 5 bases and the J segment 7 bases; nucleotides outside the gene matches: 10. The CDR3 is CASSRQGNNGQPQHF. DNA for the CDR3: TGTGCCAGCAGTCGACAGGGGAACAATGGCCAGCCCCAGCATTTT.

This clone occurred once. The chain combines TRBV9 with TRBJ2-1; maybe TRBD1 (6 bases). The CDR3 is 14 residues long. Trimming removed 3 bases from V and 5 bases from J, with 12 bases in between. Germline V gives CDR1 SGDLS, CDR2 YYNGEE. In DNA form, the CDR3 reads TGTGCCAGCAGCGCCCAGGGGTTCGACAATGAGCAGTTCTTC. This translates into CASSAQGFDNEQFF. Looking up the rest from reference TRBV9 and TRBJ2-1 gives the full variable domain: DSGVTQTPKHLITATGQRVTLRCSPRSGDLSVYWYQQSLDQGLQFLIQYYNGEERAKGNILERFSAQQFPDLHSELNLSSLELGDSALYFCASSAQGFDNEQFFGPGTRLTVL.

The V and J genes are TRBV10-1 and TRBJ2-5; possibly TRBD1 for D (5 bases). The V end was cut by 3 bases, the J end by 2 bases, with 7 bases between. CDR1 WNHNN and CDR2 SYGVQD come from the germline V gene (reference sequence). The CDR3 spans 13 residues. CDR3 loop: CASSDRGQETQYF. The CDR3 nucleotides read TGCGCCAGCAGTGATAGGGGACAAGAGACCCAGTACTTC.

The chain couples TRBV27 to TRBJ2-4, with 9 bases lining up with TRBD1. The CDR3 totals 14 residues. CDR1 and CDR2 (germline): MNHEY, SMNVEV (reference sequence). The ends lost 5 bases at V and 8 bases at J; junction bases unmatched: 7. This CDR3 reads CASSTSDRGDIQYF. The CDR3 coding sequence is TGTGCCAGCAGTACCTCAGACAGGGGGGACATTCAGTACTTC.

The V and J genes are TRBV5-6 and TRBJ1-2, with a possible D match to TRBD1 (5 bases). CDR3 length: 13 residues. V shed 0 bases and J shed 6 bases, with 9 bases lying between them. CDR1 SGHDT and CDR2 YYEEEE come from the germline V gene. Here the CDR3 reads CASSLAGGHGYTF. CDR3 nucleotide sequence: TGTGCCAGCAGCTTGGCGGGGGGACATGGCTACACCTTC.